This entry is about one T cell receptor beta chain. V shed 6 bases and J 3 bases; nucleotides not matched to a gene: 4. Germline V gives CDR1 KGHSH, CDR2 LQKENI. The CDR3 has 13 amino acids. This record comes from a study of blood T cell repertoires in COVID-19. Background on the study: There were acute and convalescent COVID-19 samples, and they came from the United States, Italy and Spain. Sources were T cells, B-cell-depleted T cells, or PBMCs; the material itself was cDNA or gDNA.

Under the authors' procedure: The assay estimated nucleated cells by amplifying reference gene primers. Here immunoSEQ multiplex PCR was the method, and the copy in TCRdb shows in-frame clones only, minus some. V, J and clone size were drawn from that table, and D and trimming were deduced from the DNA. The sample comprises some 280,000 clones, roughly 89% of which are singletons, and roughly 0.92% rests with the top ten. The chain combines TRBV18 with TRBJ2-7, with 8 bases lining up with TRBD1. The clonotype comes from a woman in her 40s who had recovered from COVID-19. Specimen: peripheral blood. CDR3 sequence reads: CASSLGQGYEQYF. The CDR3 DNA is TGTGCCAGCTCCCTAGGACAGGGCTACGAGCAGTACTTC.